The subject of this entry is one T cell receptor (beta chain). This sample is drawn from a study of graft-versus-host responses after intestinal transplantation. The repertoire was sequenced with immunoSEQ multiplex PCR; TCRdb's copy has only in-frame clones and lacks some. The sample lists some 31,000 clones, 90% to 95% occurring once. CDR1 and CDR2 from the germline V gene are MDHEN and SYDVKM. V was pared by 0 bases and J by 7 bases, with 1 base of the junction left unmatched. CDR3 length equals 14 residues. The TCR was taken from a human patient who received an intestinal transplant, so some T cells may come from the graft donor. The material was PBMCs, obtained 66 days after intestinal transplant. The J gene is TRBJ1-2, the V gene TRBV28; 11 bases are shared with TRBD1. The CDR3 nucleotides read TGTGCCAGCAGTTTATGGGACAGGGGGCCTGGCTACACCTTC. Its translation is CASSLWDRGPGYTF.